Following are 19 T cell receptor beta chains from one sample sequenced in a study of blood T cell repertoires in COVID-19. Some clones are missing from TCRdb's copy, which holds only in-frame ones; the method was immunoSEQ multiplex PCR. The profile shows about 51,000 clones, around 90% of them singletons. The sample consisted of peripheral blood. Receptors were obtained from a man aged 50 to 59 with acute or convalescent COVID-19.

The chain is built from TRBV21-1 and TRBJ1-5; the table assigns TRBD1, which was not confirmed against the DNA. TRBV21-1 is noted as a pseudogene. This CDR3 is 15 amino acids long. Written as DNA, the CDR3 is TGTGCCAGCAGCCTGATCGACAGGGGCAATCAGCCCCAGCATTTT. Translating it yields CASSLIDRGNQPQHF.

V and J are TRBV6-1 and TRBJ1-2, with a possible D match to TRBD1 (5 bases). The ends were cut back, 2 bases at V and 8 bases at J, with 24 bases in the middle. The CDR3 covers 17 residues. Germline CDR1 and CDR2: MNHNS and SASEGT. CDR3 sequence (DNA): TGTGCCAGCAGTGAATCGGGACGACCGATCACCGGGGGAGGCTACACCTTC. The encoded protein is CASSESGRPITGGGYTF.

V usage is TRBV5-5 and J usage is TRBJ2-1; 7 bases are a match to TRBD1. CDR3 size: 16 residues. Germline CDR1 and CDR2: SGHKS and YYEKEE (reference sequence). V was pared by 4 bases and J by 0 bases, with 7 bases of the junction left unmatched. The CDR3 DNA reads as TGTGCCAGCAGCCCTATACAGGGGTCCTCCTACAATGAGCAGTTCTTC. As protein: CASSPIQGSSYNEQFF. The entire variable domain, with the rest obtained from reference TRBV5-5 and TRBJ2-1, is as follows: DAGVTQSPTHLIKTRGQQVTLRCSPISGHKSVSWYQQVLGQGPQFIFQYYEKEERGRGNFPDRFSARQFPNYSSELNVNALLLGDSALYLCASSPIQGSSYNEQFFGPGTRLTVL.

V and J are TRBV7-2 and TRBJ2-7; the match to TRBD2 covers 12 bases. Trimming at V came to 7 bases and at J to 2 bases, leaving 3 bases not matched to a gene. Germline V lookup: CDR1 SGHTA, CDR2 FQGNSA. The CDR3 spans 14 residues. CDR3 DNA sequence: TGTGCCAGCACCCGACTAGCGGGGGCCTACGAGCAGTACTTC. The encoded protein is CASTRLAGAYEQYF. The full variable domain, rest sourced from reference TRBV7-2 and TRBJ2-7, is GAGVSQSPSNKVTEKGKDVELRCDPISGHTALYWYRQSLGQGLEFLIYFQGNSAPDKSGLPSDRFSAERTGGSVSTLTIQRTQQEDSAVYLCASTRLAGAYEQYFGPGTRLTVT.

V usage is TRBV10-2 and J usage is TRBJ2-1; TRBD1 might be the D (5 bases). In germline, CDR1 is WSHSY, CDR2 SAAADI. The CDR3 spans 14 residues. V was pared by 5 bases and J by 3 bases, with 11 bases between. The CDR3 nucleotides are TGCGCCAGCAGTCAGGACAAACACTACAATGAGCAGTTCTTC. Translating it yields CASSQDKHYNEQFF.

This chain joins TRBV18 and TRBJ2-3; 11 bases agree with TRBD2. The V and J ends lost 0 bases and 3 bases, in that order; junction bases with no gene match: 11. The length of the CDR3 is 19 residues. Germline CDR1 KGHSH, CDR2 LQKENI. DNA of the CDR3: TGTGCCAGCTCACCACCGGGAAGGGCACTAGCGGGGGAAACAGATACGCAGTATTTT. This encodes CASSPPGRALAGETDTQYF.

A note on this clone: The sample contains more than one DNA sequence encoding this CDR3. The chain carries TRBV5-1 and TRBJ2-3; D is perhaps TRBD1 (6 bases). This CDR3 has 15 amino acids. V lost 0 bases to trimming and J lost 0 bases, with 8 bases between them. The germline V gene encodes CDR1 SGHRS and CDR2 YFSETQ. The CDR3 coding sequence is TGCGCCAGCAGCTTGGGGACAGCTAGCACAGATACGCAGTATTTT. This sequence encodes CASSLGTASTDTQYF.

The chain links TRBV18 to TRBJ2-1, with TRBD1 matching over 7 bases. Germline CDR1 KGHSH, CDR2 LQKENI. J was trimmed by 7 bases and V by 5 bases; bases with no gene match: 5. The CDR3 is 13 amino acids. The CDR3 reads CASSGTVGNEQFF. The CDR3 DNA reads as TGTGCCAGCTCAGGGACAGTTGGGAATGAGCAGTTCTTC.

J is TRBJ1-1 and V is TRBV14; TRBD1 is a possible D gene (5 bases). V gave up 0 bases and J gave up 2 bases, with 13 bases separating them. The CDR3 runs to 16 residues. Germline V gene sequence: CDR1 SGHDN, CDR2 FVKESK. The CDR3 here is CASSQDIGGGNTEAFF. The CDR3 DNA sequence: TGTGCCAGCAGCCAAGATATCGGCGGGGGAAACACTGAAGCTTTCTTT. Looking up the rest from reference TRBV14 and TRBJ1-1 gives the full variable domain: EAGVTQFPSHSVIEKGQTVTLRCDPISGHDNLYWYRRVMGKEIKFLLHFVKESKQDESGMPNNRFLAERTGGTYSTLKVQPAELEDSGVYFCASSQDIGGGNTEAFFGQGTRLTVV.

The V and J genes are TRBV4-1 and TRBJ2-2; 8 bases fit TRBD2. V shed 1 base, J shed 5 bases, and the junction held 9 bases outside the gene matches. Germline loops: CDR1 MGHRA, CDR2 YSYEKL. This CDR3 has 17 amino acids. This chain's CDR3 is CASSQGYRGGITGELFF. Here the CDR3 DNA reads TGCGCCAGCAGCCAAGGTTACCGGGGGGGCATAACCGGGGAGCTGTTTTTT.

J is TRBJ2-3 and V is TRBV11-2; 10 nucleotides match TRBD2. Germline CDR1 is SGHAT and CDR2 is FQNNGV. Germline trimming cut 1 base from V and 8 bases from J; bases unmatched to any gene: 15. This CDR3 spans 18 amino acids. This CDR3 is CASSLVGLAYSRRVTQYF. As DNA, the CDR3 is TGTGCCAGCAGCTTAGTGGGACTAGCGTATTCTCGTAGGGTTACGCAGTATTTT.

V gene TRBV21-1 combines with J gene TRBJ1-5. TRBV21-1 is labeled a pseudogene. The CDR3 has 18 residues. In DNA, the CDR3 is TGTGCCAGCAGCAAATCTGCCCAGAGGGAATATAGCAATCAGCCCCAGCATTTT. This codes for CASSKSAQREYSNQPQHF.

This clone appeared a single time. The V and J genes are TRBV10-3 and TRBJ2-7; D might be TRBD2 (5 bases). Germline V gene data show CDR1 as ENHRY and CDR2 as SYGVKD. V was clipped by 4 bases and J by 0 bases, with 10 bases between them. The CDR3 totals 14 residues. The CDR3 coding sequence is TGTGCCATCAGTGTCGGACTGGGCTCCTACGAGCAGTACTTC. Protein product: CAISVGLGSYEQYF.

The J gene is TRBJ2-1, the V gene TRBV12-3 or TRBV12-4; maybe TRBD1 (6 bases). The V gene lost 5 bases and the J gene lost 12 bases, with 14 bases spanning the gap. CDR3 length equals 12 residues. The CDR3 is CASSPTYRVQFF. The CDR3 DNA reads as TGTGCCAGCAGTCCAACCTACAGGGTGCAGTTCTTC.

This chain joins TRBV3-1 (or the pseudogene TRBV3-2) and TRBJ1-1, with 12 bases that match TRBD1. V dropped 6 bases and J dropped 10; count of bases not matched to a gene: 15. Per germline, CDR1 LGHDT and CDR2 YNNKEL (reference sequence). The CDR3 is made up of 16 amino acids. The CDR3 nucleotides read TGTGCCAGCAGTCAACCCGGGACAGGGGGCCTGTTGGGAGCTTTCTTT. It is translated as CASSQPGTGGLLGAFF.

The chain carries TRBV12-5 and TRBJ1-1; 11 bases are shared with TRBD1. Germline-derived CDR1 and CDR2 are LGHNT and FRNRAP. The CDR3 covers 16 residues. Trimming at V came to 0 bases and at J to 11 bases, leaving 11 bases not matched to a gene. The CDR3 nucleotides are TGTGCTAGTGGTTTGGTACTAGGGACAGGGGGTTTGGAGGCTTTCTTT. Translation gives CASGLVLGTGGLEAFF.

This clone was detected only once. The chain has TRBV28 and TRBJ1-5; 7 positions agree with TRBD1. V lost 5 bases, J lost 6 bases, and 10 bases stayed unmatched. The CDR3 totals 15 residues. Germline V gives CDR1 MDHEN, CDR2 SYDVKM. Here the CDR3 DNA reads TGTGCCAGCAGTCAGGGGGTACAGGGGACTCAGCCCCAGCATTTT. Translation: CASSQGVQGTQPQHF.

V is TRBV7-9 and J is TRBJ2-7; D not resolved. V shed 3 bases and J shed 3 bases, with 6 bases lying between them. CDR1 and CDR2 (germline): SEHNR, FQNEAQ (reference sequence). This CDR3 has 12 amino acids. The CDR3 loop is CASSFGRYEQYF. The CDR3 region has the DNA TGTGCCAGCAGCTTTGGCCGCTACGAGCAGTACTTC.

The V and J genes are TRBV12-5 and TRBJ1-1, with D possibly TRBD1 on 5 matching bases. Trimming removed 0 bases from V and 0 bases from J, with 11 bases in between. Germline loops: CDR1 LGHNT, CDR2 FRNRAP. CDR3 length: 16 amino acids. The CDR3 reads CASGLVSGGVNTEAFF. CDR3 sequence (DNA): TGTGCTAGTGGTTTGGTTTCCGGGGGGGTGAACACTGAAGCTTTCTTT.